This entry lists 10 T cell receptor beta chains sequenced from one sample in a study of prognosis after radiotherapy for stage I lung cancer. Two rounds of multiplex PCR amplified TCR beta CDR3 from genomic DNA. The first PCR round targeted every TRBV and TRBJ gene with specific primers. One entry per CDR3 protein results from TCRdb running MiXCR on the multiplex PCR reads. The sample lists 15,000 or so distinct CDR3 sequences, about 50% occurring once. Sequenced here: PBMCs, sampled before or after stereotactic body radiation therapy (not recorded which). Source of these receptors: a donor over 45 with non-small cell lung cancer.

Only a few counts were recorded for this clonotype. The chain has TRBV5-1 and TRBJ1-1; D is ambiguous. The CDR3 spans 15 residues. Trimming removed 7 bases at V and 0 bases at J, with 16 bases between. CDR1 is SGHRS and CDR2 is YFSETQ in the germline V gene. CDR3: CASLPDPGVNTEAFF. The DNA of the CDR3 is TGCGCCAGCTTACCCGACCCTGGGGTGAACACTGAAGCTTTCTTT.

In its sample, this clonotype was seen a few times. The chain recombines TRBV18 with TRBJ2-7; D not certain. With 5 bases removed from V and 7 bases from J, the gap between germline ends came to 24 bases. CDR1 is KGHSH and CDR2 is LQKENI in the germline V gene. This CDR3 comprises 16 residues. This chain's CDR3 is CASSELGALLGVEQYF. CDR3 sequence (DNA): TGTGCCAGCTCAGAGTTAGGCGCTCTCCTCGGCGTAGAGCAGTACTTC.

Sample share makes this clonotype medium-sized (0.01 to 0.1%). The chain joins TRBV11-2 to TRBJ2-2, with D hard to call. CDR1 and CDR2 from the germline V gene are SGHAT and FQNNGV. V shed 5 bases and J shed 5 bases, with 9 bases lying between them. This CDR3 is built from 13 residues. The CDR3: CASSRLMTGELFF. The CDR3 bases are TGTGCCAGCAGCCGCCTGATGACCGGGGAGCTGTTTTTT. The whole variable domain, remainder taken from reference TRBV11-2 and TRBJ2-2, is EAGVAQSPRYKIIEKRQSVAFWCNPISGHATLYWYQQILGQGPKLLIQFQNNGVVDDSQLPKDRFSAERLKGVDSTLKIQPAKLEDSAVYLCASSRLMTGELFFGEGSRLTVL.

There are a few counts of this clonotype. A much bigger clone sits one base away, suggesting this may be a read error. It is likely a read error, because the conserved phenylalanine at the end of the CDR3 is missing. This sequence joins TRBV28 and TRBJ2-5; D may be TRBD2 (6 bases). The CDR3 sequence is 13 residues long. Between the trimmed V and J ends, which lost 8 bases and 0 bases, there was a span of 10 bases. The germline V gene has CDR1 MDHEN and CDR2 SYDVKM. The CDR3 DNA is TGTGCCAGCGCTGGGGGGTACCAAGAGACCCAGTACCTC. Amino acid sequence: CASAGGYQETQYL.

This clonotype was found many times. The rearrangement uses TRBV9 and TRBJ1-5; D call uncertain. V shed 0 bases and J shed 0 bases, with 16 bases lying between them. The germline CDR1 and CDR2 sequences are SGDLS and YYNGEE. The CDR3 loop spans 18 amino acids. The CDR3 region has the DNA TGTGCCAGCAGCGTAGGCGCCACTAACGCCTATAGCAATCAGCCCCAGCATTTT. Translation gives CASSVGATNAYSNQPQHF.

Many counts were recorded for this clonotype. The chain links TRBV20-1 to TRBJ2-7, with 11 bases identical to TRBD1. This CDR3 spans 15 amino acids. J lost 6 bases, V lost 0 bases, and 7 bases had no gene match. CDR1 is DFQATT, CDR2 SNEGSKA, per germline (reference sequence). The CDR3 is CSARDLGQGAPEQYF. The DNA of the CDR3 is TGCAGTGCTAGAGATTTAGGACAGGGGGCTCCCGAGCAGTACTTC.

A note on this clonotype: One junction end does not reproduce the germline sequence, and a read error may be involved. The chain has TRBV20-1 and TRBJ2-3; weak D call: TRBD1 (5 bases). CDR1 DFQATT and CDR2 SNEGSKA come from the germline V gene (reference sequence). This CDR3 has 13 residues. The CDR3 sequence is CSASVVDTDTQYF. The CDR3 coding sequence is TGCAGTGCTAGTGTCGTGGACACAGATACACAGTATTTT.

This clonotype is medium-sized within its sample. V gene TRBV28 combines with J gene TRBJ1-2, with 8 bases fitting TRBD1. The junction had 9 bases not matched to a gene; V was cut back by 5 bases and J by 4 bases. The CDR3 is 15 residues long. Per germline, CDR1 MDHEN and CDR2 SYDVKM. The CDR3 reads CASSTPDRVSYGYTF. The DNA for the CDR3 is TGTGCCAGCAGTACCCCGGACAGGGTGAGCTATGGCTACACCTTC.

The genes are TRBV12-3 or TRBV12-4 and TRBJ2-2, with D hard to call. The ends were cut back, 6 bases at V and 10 bases at J, with 15 bases in the middle. The CDR3 totals 13 residues. CDR3 loop: CASSDIVPVELFF. DNA of the CDR3: TGTGCCAGCAGCGATATCGTTCCCGTGGAGCTGTTTTTT.

The chain carries TRBV7-2 and TRBJ2-3; 7 nucleotides agree with TRBD2. The CDR3 loop spans 16 amino acids. The germline V gene has CDR1 SGHTA and CDR2 FQGNSA. V shed 5 bases and J 0 bases; nucleotides not matched to a gene: 8. The CDR3 reads CASSPLGTTSTDTQYF. The DNA for the CDR3 is TGTGCCAGCAGCCCTCTGGGGACTACTAGCACAGATACGCAGTATTTT.